The clone carrying this TCR beta chain has just one count. These data come from a study of blood T cell repertoires in COVID-19. Study overall: PBMCs, B-cell-depleted T cells, or T cells were the source of the cDNA or gDNA that made up the material.

V lost 2 bases to trimming and J lost 9 bases; unmatched junction nucleotides: 3. CDR1 and CDR2 from the germline V gene are SGHNT and YYREEE (reference sequence). This CDR3 has 14 amino acids. Produced via immunoSEQ multiplex PCR; TCRdb's table is partial and in-frame only. The table shows under 250,000 clones, with about 90% occurring only once. The chain combines TRBV5-4 with TRBJ2-3; 13 bases are shared with TRBD2. The clonotype originates from a woman between 25 and 40 years old who had been exposed to COVID-19. Input material: PBMCs or T cells enriched from blood (not recorded which). The CDR3 DNA reads TGTGCCAGCAGCTTACGGACTAGCGGGAGCACGCAGTATTTT. Encoded protein: CASSLRTSGSTQYF.